This TCR beta chain stems from a study of blood T cell repertoires in COVID-19 (dated by TCRdb to 2020 to 2022). Context from the whole study: Samples covering the acute and convalescent phases of COVID-19 were provided by collaborators in the United States, Italy and Spain. A de-identified subject ID, COVID-19 status, age in years and sex were almost always included in the sample metadata. The samples were drawn from the first 160 participants of the ongoing ImmuneRACE study and from some 1,300 subjects provided by 6 global collaborators. The repertoires were made available in a free public database intended to serve as a resource for research on the immune response to SARS-CoV-2. The prospective study material was composed of cDNA or gDNA derived from T cells, B-cell-depleted T cells, or PBMCs. Where available, HLA class I and class II types were obtained from metadata supplied by the sample provider rather than from assay-based typing. The dataset comprised deeply sampled blood TCRbeta repertoires from subjects exposed to, actively infected with, or recovered from COVID-19. The research as a whole found: The amount of clinical and demographic metadata varied by source and participant and was provided uncurated.

TCRbeta CDR3 regions were amplified from genomic DNA using the immunoSEQ Assay, a bias-controlled multiplex PCR. As for the authors' bioinformatics: Nucleated cell counts per sample were estimated from amplification of reference gene primers within the assay. To quantify the absolute abundance of each unique TCRbeta CDR3 rearrangement, sequence reads were collapsed and filtered. For each sample, productive Simpson clonality was calculated by taking the square root of Simpson's diversity index across productive rearrangements. As stored in TCRdb, this immuneACCESS dataset retains in-frame rearrangements with V and J assigned. A fraction of the clones does not appear; measured against another copy, unresolved V genes explain less than half of the discrepancy, and the remainder lacks a known reason. That table is the source of V, J and clone size, and D and trimming were worked out from the DNA. In all, the sample holds roughly 670,000 clones, and 85% to 90% of those were seen once. The top ten hold roughly 0.25% of the sample.

As regards this clone: Its cognate antigen has yet to be identified. No base quality information exists; no much larger clone differs at one position.

CDR1 and CDR2 were assigned from the germline V gene as SGHTA and FQGNSA. V has 4 bases trimmed and J has 4 bases trimmed; junction bases matching no gene number 8. The CDR3 runs 16 amino acids, cysteine and phenylalanine included. Just CDR3 DNA is preserved here, 48 bases in frame from base 1. Each collaborating institution followed its own protocols to collect whole blood in K2EDTA tubes. Collaborator samples were shipped for TCRbeta analysis as frozen whole blood, isolated PBMCs, or DNA extracted from either sample type. The chain couples TRBV7-2 to TRBJ2-3; TRBD2 agrees with 10 junctional bases. Sequencing was done on a sample of peripheral blood. This TCR was recovered from a woman aged 18 to 35 with acute or convalescent COVID-19. The nucleotides read TGTGCCAGCAGCTCCCAAGCGGGGGGGTATTCAGATACGCAGTATTTT. This translates into CASSSQAGGYSDTQYF.